The 32 T cell receptor beta chains reported below all come from one sample, sequenced in a study of T cells in Graves' hyperthyroidism and ophthalmopathy. Amplification of TCR beta CDR3 regions used RNA as the template. HTBI primers were used for first-round RT-PCR of the TCR CDR3. From the multiplex PCR reads, TCRdb called clonotypes with MiXCR, one entry per CDR3 protein. This sample has about 570,000 distinct CDR3 sequences, with 35% to 55% found just once. The sequenced sample consisted of peripheral blood or thyroid tissue (not recorded which). Source of these receptors: an adult woman with Graves' disease, either hyperthyroidism or ophthalmopathy (not recorded which).

This clonotype has at least ten counts. The chain combines TRBV10-3 with TRBJ2-5, with 7 bases that match TRBD2. J lost 4 bases, V lost 0 bases, and 5 bases had no gene match. The CDR3 spans 15 residues. Germline V lookup: CDR1 ENHRY, CDR2 SYGVKD. The CDR3 DNA follows: TGTGCCATCAGTGAGTCGGGCGGGAGCTCAGAGACCCAGTACTTC. It codes for CAISESGGSSETQYF.

The chain couples TRBV24-1 to TRBJ2-2; 9 bases align to TRBD2. CDR1 and CDR2 from the germline V gene are KGHDR and SFDVKD. Germline trimming cut 9 bases from V and 7 bases from J; bases unmatched to any gene: 5. CDR3 length: 13 residues. CDR3 nucleotides: TGTGCCACCCGGACTAGCGAACGCGGGGAGCTGTTTTTT. This gives the protein CATRTSERGELFF.

The rearrangement joins TRBV20-1 to TRBJ1-6; tentative D call: TRBD1 (6 bases). Germline values: CDR1 DFQATT, CDR2 SNEGSKA (reference sequence). V lost 1 base and J lost 7, with 14 bases in between. The CDR3 is 15 residues long. The CDR3 sequence is CSARVGQSLNSPLHF. The CDR3 coding sequence is TGCAGTGCTAGAGTTGGACAGAGTCTAAATTCACCCCTCCACTTT.

The chain links TRBV7-3 to TRBJ1-1; D is uncertain. The V gene lost 0 bases and the J gene lost 0 bases, with 11 bases spanning the gap. Per germline, CDR1 SGHTA and CDR2 FQGTGA. This CDR3 comprises 16 residues. CDR3 sequence (DNA): TGTGCCAGCAGCTTAACAGCGGCTTCGATGAACACTGAAGCTTTCTTT. Protein sequence: CASSLTAASMNTEAFF.

The V call is TRBV9, the J call TRBJ2-7; D possibly corresponds to TRBD2 (6 bases). The CDR3 runs to 16 residues. V was trimmed by 0 bases and J by 0 bases, leaving 13 bases between them. CDR1 is SGDLS and CDR2 is YYNGEE in the germline V gene. This CDR3 reads CASSVGGLGSSYEQYF. The CDR3 DNA follows: TGTGCCAGCAGCGTAGGGGGACTGGGGAGCTCCTACGAGCAGTACTTC. The variable domain in full, with the rest retrieved from reference TRBV9 and TRBJ2-7, is DSGVTQTPKHLITATGQRVTLRCSPRSGDLSVYWYQQSLDQGLQFLIQYYNGEERAKGNILERFSAQQFPDLHSELNLSSLELGDSALYFCASSVGGLGSSYEQYFGPGTRLTVT.

This clonotype was observed a few times. The chain links TRBV4-2 to TRBJ2-2; D remains ambiguous. V gave up 4 bases and J gave up 6 bases, with 9 bases separating them. The germline gives CDR1 LGHNA, CDR2 YNFKEQ. The CDR3 is 13 amino acids. The CDR3 is CASSPLIPGELFF. Here the CDR3 DNA reads TGTGCCAGCAGCCCCCTTATCCCCGGGGAGCTGTTTTTT.

The sample holds many counts of this clonotype. The chain joins TRBV9 to TRBJ1-1; tentative D call: TRBD1 (6 bases). Germline V gives CDR1 SGDLS, CDR2 YYNGEE. Trimming stripped 3 bases from V and 3 bases from J, with 12 bases between. The CDR3 covers 14 residues. For the CDR3, the DNA is TGTGCCAGCAGCGGTAGGGGGGCGGACACTGAAGCTTTCTTT. Amino acids: CASSGRGADTEAFF. Variable domain in full (rest from reference TRBV9 and TRBJ1-1): DSGVTQTPKHLITATGQRVTLRCSPRSGDLSVYWYQQSLDQGLQFLIQYYNGEERAKGNILERFSAQQFPDLHSELNLSSLELGDSALYFCASSGRGADTEAFFGQGTRLTVV.

V and J are TRBV7-6 and TRBJ2-7, with 7 bases identical to TRBD2. Germline values: CDR1 SGHVS, CDR2 FNYEAQ. This CDR3 contains 18 residues. Germline trimming cut 7 bases from V and 0 bases from J; bases unmatched to any gene: 18. CDR3 sequence (DNA): TGTGCCAGCACCCCGGGACTACGGAGGTTTGCGGGCTCCTACGAGCAGTACTTC. Translation gives CASTPGLRRFAGSYEQYF. Full variable domain (outside the CDR3, taken from reference TRBV7-6 and TRBJ2-7): GAGVSQSPRYKVTKRGQDVALRCDPISGHVSLYWYRQALGQGPEFLTYFNYEAQQDKSGLPNDRFSAERPEGSISTLTIQRTEQRDSAMYRCASTPGLRRFAGSYEQYFGPGTRLTVT.

V usage is TRBV19 and J usage is TRBJ1-1; D remains unclear. The V end lost 4 bases, the J end lost 2 bases, and 11 bases lay between the germline ends. The CDR3 is made up of 14 amino acids. Germline V gene data show CDR1 as LNHDA and CDR2 as SQIVND (reference sequence). As DNA, the CDR3 is TGTGCCAGTAGTAGAACCCTCGGCAACACTGAAGCTTTCTTT. This sequence encodes CASSRTLGNTEAFF.

This chain links TRBV7-9 with TRBJ1-2; maybe TRBD1 (5 bases). This CDR3 is 13 amino acids long. CDR1 SEHNR and CDR2 FQNEAQ come from the germline V gene (reference sequence). V was shortened by 8 bases and J by 8 bases, with 18 bases between the two germline ends. The CDR3 spells CASGTPGEGGYTF. Here the CDR3 DNA reads TGTGCCAGCGGGACCCCCGGGGAGGGCGGCTACACCTTC. Full variable domain (remainder filled in from reference TRBV7-9 and TRBJ1-2): DTGVSQNPRHKITKRGQNVTFRCDPISEHNRLYWYRQTLGQGPEFLTYFQNEAQLEKSRLLSDRFSAERPKGSFSTLEIQRTEQGDSAMYLCASGTPGEGGYTFGSGTRLTVV.

The chain has TRBV6-1 and TRBJ2-7, with 9 positions matching TRBD1. This CDR3 has 15 residues. Looked up from germline, CDR1 is MNHNS and CDR2 is SASEGT. After removal of 5 bases from V and 1 base from J, the junction contained 6 bases not matched to a gene. In nucleotides, the CDR3 is TGTGCCAGCAGTAACCGGGGACAGGGATCCTACGAGCAGTACTTC. Protein sequence: CASSNRGQGSYEQYF.

This clonotype was counted a few times. The rearrangement joins TRBV28 to TRBJ1-1, with 10 nucleotides matching TRBD1. This CDR3 region has 13 residues. Trimming took 3 bases from V and 11 from J; bases not matched to a gene: 6. Germline V lookup: CDR1 MDHEN, CDR2 SYDVKM. CDR3 amino acids: CASSFGTGDWAFF. The CDR3 DNA is TGTGCCAGCAGTTTTGGGACAGGGGATTGGGCTTTCTTT.

Many counts were recorded for this clonotype. This chain connects TRBV4-1 to TRBJ1-5, with D maybe TRBD1 (6 bases). The germline CDR1 and CDR2 sequences are MGHRA and YSYEKL. V lost 5 bases to trimming and J lost 6 bases, with 14 bases between them. CDR3 length: 14 amino acids. In DNA, the CDR3 is TGCGCCAGCAGCTCCCTGGGGGCTCGTCAGCCCCAGCATTTT. This encodes CASSSLGARQPQHF.

The chain combines TRBV28 with TRBJ2-7, with TRBD1 identical over 11 bases. Germline trimming cut 10 bases from V and 2 bases from J; bases unmatched to any gene: 13. In germline, CDR1 is MDHEN, CDR2 SYDVKM. This CDR3 has 16 amino acids. CDR3 DNA sequence: TGTGCCACCATGTCCCGGGGACAGGGGGTTCCCTACGAGCAGTACTTC. Protein product: CATMSRGQGVPYEQYF.

Details on this clonotype: Its ends do not fully match the called genes, so a read error is possible. The rearrangement joins TRBV12-3 or TRBV12-4 to TRBJ1-6; no firm D call. The CDR3 is made up of 13 amino acids. The CDR3 region has the DNA TGTGCCAGCAGTTTAATTTGGGATTCACTCCTCCACTTT. Translating gives CASSLIWDSLLHF.

The V gene is TRBV20-1, the J gene TRBJ2-3; maybe TRBD2 (6 bases). This CDR3 comprises 14 residues. Germline assignment: CDR1 DFQATT and CDR2 SNEGSKA (reference sequence). Trimming took off 4 bases at V and 4 bases at J, with 15 bases between the two ends. In DNA, the CDR3 is TGCAGTGCTACGTCCCCCTGGGGGGCAGATACGCAGTATTTT. Residues: CSATSPWGADTQYF.

Regarding this clonotype: Sequence at one end of the junction differs from germline and may be a read error. V gene TRBV7-9 combines with J gene TRBJ2-2; either TRBD1 or TRBD2 may fit D (6 bases each). The CDR3 loop spans 14 amino acids. Germline loops: CDR1 SEHNR, CDR2 FQNEAQ (reference sequence). The CDR3 here is CASSLQGNTGGLFF. The DNA for the CDR3 is TGTGCCAGCTCCCTCCAGGGGAACACCGGGGGGCTGTTTTTT.

There are many counts of this clonotype. The chain has TRBV7-9 and TRBJ1-1; D is unclear. The germline CDR1 and CDR2 sequences are SEHNR and FQNEAQ (reference sequence). The CDR3 is made up of 11 amino acids. Trimming pared 3 bases from V and 6 bases from J, leaving 5 bases between. CDR3: CASSFEAEAFF. The DNA of the CDR3 is TGTGCCAGCAGCTTCGAGGCTGAAGCTTTCTTT. Drawing the rest from reference TRBV7-9 and TRBJ1-1, the complete variable domain is DTGVSQNPRHKITKRGQNVTFRCDPISEHNRLYWYRQTLGQGPEFLTYFQNEAQLEKSRLLSDRFSAERPKGSFSTLEIQRTEQGDSAMYLCASSFEAEAFFGQGTRLTVV.

This clonotype was recorded at least ten times. The chain has TRBV2 and TRBJ2-2; TRBD1 matches at 7 bases. Germline CDR1 SNHLY, CDR2 FYNNEI. V lost 6 bases to trimming and J lost 2 bases; unmatched junction nucleotides: 3. The CDR3 contains 14 residues. Here the CDR3 reads CASRGDSNTGELFF. In nucleotides, the CDR3 is TGTGCCAGCAGGGGGGACAGCAACACCGGGGAGCTGTTTTTT.

This clonotype was counted a single time. The chain employs TRBV7-3 and TRBJ1-2; D is uncertain. Germline V gene lookup returns CDR1 SGHTA and CDR2 FQGTGA. The V end lost 5 bases, the J end lost 8 bases, and 15 bases lay between the germline ends. The CDR3 contains 13 residues. The CDR3 sequence is CASSRVPLRGYTF. The CDR3 nucleotides read TGTGCCAGCAGCCGAGTACCCCTTCGGGGCTACACCTTC. The complete variable domain, with remaining parts taken from reference TRBV7-3 and TRBJ1-2, reads GAGVSQTPSNKVTEKGKYVELRCDPISGHTALYWYRQSLGQGPEFLIYFQGTGAADDSGLPNDRFFAVRPEGSVSTLKIQRTERGDSAVYLCASSRVPLRGYTFGSGTRLTVV.

This rearrangement joins TRBV2 to TRBJ2-1, with 7 bases lining up with TRBD1. Trimming took 6 bases from V and 0 from J; bases not matched to a gene: 5. This CDR3 is built from 15 residues. Germline lookup yields CDR1 SNHLY and CDR2 FYNNEI. CDR3 amino acids: CASSEDRSSYNEQFF. CDR3 coding DNA: TGTGCCAGCAGCGAGGACAGGAGCTCCTACAATGAGCAGTTCTTC.

This clonotype was observed at least ten times. CDR3 DNA: TGTGCCAGCAGCGCCGTGGGAGCTAGTGAGGAGCAGTACTTC. Translation gives CASSAVGASEEQYF. V is TRBV9 and J is TRBJ2-7; TRBD2 is a possible D gene (5 bases). Germline lookup yields CDR1 SGDLS and CDR2 YYNGEE. V was cut by 3 bases and J by 7 bases, with 17 bases left in between. The CDR3 sequence is 14 residues long.

This chain connects TRBV9 to TRBJ1-1, with D hard to call. Germline V lookup: CDR1 SGDLS, CDR2 YYNGEE. V was cut by 3 bases and J by 0 bases, with 15 bases left in between. This CDR3 region has 16 residues. The CDR3 spells CASSAPRAAVNTEAFF. As DNA, the CDR3 is TGTGCCAGCAGCGCACCGAGGGCCGCCGTGAACACTGAAGCTTTCTTT. The whole variable domain, filled in from reference TRBV9 and TRBJ1-1, reads DSGVTQTPKHLITATGQRVTLRCSPRSGDLSVYWYQQSLDQGLQFLIQYYNGEERAKGNILERFSAQQFPDLHSELNLSSLELGDSALYFCASSAPRAAVNTEAFFGQGTRLTVV.

This chain joins TRBV12-3 or TRBV12-4 and TRBJ1-2; 7 bases match TRBD1. The CDR3 loop spans 15 amino acids. J gave up 6 bases and V 5 bases, and 12 bases lay outside the gene matches. As DNA, the CDR3 is TGTGCCAGCAGTCCTACAGGGCAGGGGGTCCATGGCTACACCTTC. The encoded protein is CASSPTGQGVHGYTF.

This clonotype was recorded many times. This chain joins TRBV7-9 and TRBJ1-2; D unresolved. The germline V gene has CDR1 SEHNR and CDR2 FQNEAQ (reference sequence). V was pared by 7 bases and J by 4 bases, with 16 bases between. The CDR3 totals 14 residues. CDR3 region: CASIRSSPPYGYTF. CDR3 coding DNA: TGTGCCAGCATTAGGTCGTCCCCGCCCTATGGCTACACCTTC.

This clonotype was counted ten times or more. The J gene is TRBJ1-5, the V gene TRBV7-2, with D unclear. With 3 bases removed from V and 6 bases from J, the gap between germline ends came to 12 bases. CDR1 is SGHTA and CDR2 is FQGNSA in the germline V gene. The CDR3 length is 14 residues. In nucleotides, the CDR3 is TGTGCCAGCAGCTTGGCCAGCTGGGTTCAGCCCCAGCATTTT. Its protein product is CASSLASWVQPQHF.

This clonotype was seen many times. The chain carries TRBV20-1 and TRBJ2-7, with 11 bases that match TRBD1. V lost 5 bases and J lost 3; bases outside the gene matches: 3. Per the germline V gene, CDR1 is DFQATT and CDR2 is SNEGSKA (reference sequence). The CDR3 covers 13 residues. This chain's CDR3 is CSASGTGGYEQYF. In DNA form, the CDR3 reads TGCAGTGCTTCCGGGACAGGGGGCTACGAGCAGTACTTC.

This clonotype turned up a few times. The chain is built from TRBV24-1 and TRBJ2-7, with D unresolved. Germline CDR1 is KGHDR and CDR2 is SFDVKD. V lost 5 bases, J lost 4 bases, and 11 bases lay in between. The CDR3 sequence is 13 residues long. CDR3 DNA: TGTGCCACCAGTGGTTCCCGGAGTTACGAGCAGTACTTC. This encodes CATSGSRSYEQYF.

The rearrangement links TRBV15 to TRBJ1-4; 7 bases line up with TRBD1. The CDR3 extends over 18 amino acids. V shed 3 bases and J 2 bases; nucleotides not matched to a gene: 12. Germline V gene sequence: CDR1 LNHNV, CDR2 YYDKDF (reference sequence). The CDR3 reads CATSSHYFTGATNEKLFF. CDR3 DNA sequence: TGTGCCACCAGCAGTCATTACTTTACAGGGGCTACTAATGAAAAACTGTTTTTT.

Note on this clonotype: Since no conserved phenylalanine or tryptophan closes the CDR3, a read error is the likely cause. The DNA is omitted, as the CDR3 cannot be located on it reliably, and the CDR3 follows TCRdb's listing. The V call is TRBV7-1, the J call TRBJ1-1. TRBV7-1 is classed as an ORF, of uncertain function. The length of the CDR3 is 9 amino acids, counting both ends. CDR3: CASSSEANY.

The rearrangement links TRBV9 to TRBJ1-6; D gene unclear. V lost 6 bases and J 7 bases, leaving 14 bases between the germline ends. This CDR3 spans 14 amino acids. Looked up from germline, CDR1 is SGDLS and CDR2 is YYNGEE. The CDR3 bases are TGTGCCAGCAAGGCGGGAACTTCCAATTCACCCCTCCACTTT. Translating it yields CASKAGTSNSPLHF.

This clonotype was seen ten or more times. The gene calls are TRBV9 and TRBJ1-4, with 10 bases identical to TRBD1. Germline V gene data show CDR1 as SGDLS and CDR2 as YYNGEE. This CDR3 is 17 amino acids long. V shed 4 bases, J shed 0 bases, and the junction held 6 bases outside the gene matches. The CDR3 DNA is TGTGCCAGCAGCCGGGACAGGGGCCCTCCAACTAATGAAAAACTGTTTTTT. It codes for CASSRDRGPPTNEKLFF.